The source of this TCR beta chain is a study of blood T cells in healthy people across ages. Study observations and caveats: Diversity of TCR beta per million T cells declined in a roughly linear way with age. TCR beta diversity was tightly associated with the proportion of naive T cells.

With regard to this clonotype: What it binds is not known.

The second PCR ran about 7 to 12 cycles with a sample-barcoded 5' primer and J-beta primers. TCRdb re-called the 5' RACE reads through MiXCR, storing one row per CDR3 protein. The sample shows around 1.1 million distinct CDR3 sequences, around two fifths of them seen only once. The source of this sequence is a man aged 18 to 30 in good health. The sample was blood.

The CDR3 region is CASSHSWDRVAKNIQYF. The CDR3 coding sequence is TGTGCCAGCAGCCATTCGTGGGACAGAGTAGCCAAAAACATTCAGTACTTC. The chain has TRBV7-2 and TRBJ2-4; TRBD1 agrees at 7 bases. The CDR3 has 17 residues. After removal of 5 bases from V and 0 bases from J, the junction contained 10 bases not matched to a gene. Germline CDR1 is SGHTA and CDR2 is FQGNSA.